These T cell receptor beta chains were read from a single sample in a study of shared clonotypes between healthy human individuals. Sequenced by immunoSEQ multiplex PCR; TCRdb stores in-frame clones only, minus some. The repertoire holds approximately 1.4 million clones, with 95% to 99% as singletons. The specimen sequenced was naive CD4+ T cells sorted from blood. The source of these receptors is a man aged 30 to 45 in good health. Each CDR3 is given with its conserved first and last residue. Each record gives: J gene, clone size, D gene, V gene, CDR3 DNA, CDR3 protein. A D gene is named only where the DNA matches it firmly. Only some rows state a clone size, as once, few, many or a class for expanded clones.

TRBJ2-3 - - TRBV9 TGTGCCAGCAGCGTTCTTGGACAGAGCACAGATACGCAGTATTTT CASSVLGQSTDTQYF
TRBJ1-5 - - TRBV7-9 TGTGCCAGCAGCTTAGGGTCAGGGGGCAATCAGCCCCAGCATTTT CASSLGSGGNQPQHF
TRBJ2-7 - - TRBV11-2 TGTGCCAGCAGCTTAGCCCTAGCATCCGTTGTGTACGAGCAGTACTTC CASSLALASVVYEQYF
TRBJ2-2 once TRBD2 TRBV5-1 TGCGCCAGCAGCCGCGGGACTAGCGGGTCCGGGGAGCTGTTTTTT CASSRGTSGSGELFF
TRBJ2-3 - TRBD1 TRBV28 TGTGCCAGCAGGGGACAGAGGGGAGATACGCAGTATTTT CASRGQRGDTQYF
TRBJ1-3 - TRBD1 TRBV18 TGTGCCAGCTCACAAATCCGGGACAGGGCCGGAAACACCATATATTTT CASSQIRDRAGNTIYF
TRBJ2-1 - - TRBV6-1 TGTGCCAGCAGGGAAATTAAGGGTTCCTACAATGAGCAGTTCTTC CASREIKGSYNEQFF
TRBJ2-1 - TRBD2 TRBV6-5 TGTGCCAGCAGTTATTGGATTAGCGGGCTACTGGAGCAGTTCTTC CASSYWISGLLEQFF
TRBJ2-7 - TRBD1 TRBV2 TGTGCCAGCAGTGAAGCGCGGAACTTAGGGGGCCACGTAGAGCAGTACTTC CASSEARNLGGHVEQYF
TRBJ2-1 - - TRBV5-1 TGCGCCAGCAGCTCTGGACTCCTGAGCTCCTACAATGAGCAGTTCTTC CASSSGLLSSYNEQFF
TRBJ2-3 - TRBD2 TRBV5-1 TGCGCCAGCAGCTTGGAAGGGACTAGCGGGGATACGCAGTATTTT CASSLEGTSGDTQYF
TRBJ1-2 - - TRBV30 TGTGCCTGGAGTGTCCGGGGTTCTGGCTACACCTTC CAWSVRGSGYTF
TRBJ1-1 - - TRBV5-5 TGTGCCAGCAGCTTGAGGGTCGCTGAAGCTTTCTTT CASSLRVAEAFF
TRBJ2-1 - - TRBV5-1 TGCGCCAGCAGCCCAACTTCTGGGCGGGTTAAGCAGTTCTTC CASSPTSGRVKQFF
TRBJ1-2 - TRBD1 TRBV10-3 TGTGCCATCAGTGACGCGACAGGGGAGAGCTATGGCTACACCTTC CAISDATGESYGYTF